Shown below are 26 T cell receptor beta chains from a single sample sequenced in a study of T-cell memory formation after mild COVID-19. Each CDR3 protein gets one entry after TCRdb re-called the 5' RACE reads with MiXCR. Of about 190,000 distinct CDR3 sequences listed, 25% to 35% are singletons. The sequencing sample was made of PBMCs or a T cell subset sorted from them (not recorded which). The receptors here all came from an adult woman who had mild COVID-19 (a few samples of this study predate the infection). Cell type and time point are not known.

The V gene is TRBV9, the J gene TRBJ2-7, with TRBD2 matching 13 bases. The ends lost 3 bases at V and 2 bases at J; junction bases unmatched: 2. The CDR3 runs 15 residues. The germline V gene encodes CDR1 SGDLS and CDR2 YYNGEE. As DNA, the CDR3 is TGTGCCAGCAGCGAGGGGACTAGCGGGGCCTACGAGCAGTACTTC. Translating it yields CASSEGTSGAYEQYF.

This chain joins TRBV7-2 and TRBJ1-5; D remains ambiguous. V gave up 5 bases and J gave up 6 bases, with 17 bases separating them. From germline, CDR1 is SGHTA and CDR2 FQGNSA. The CDR3 is 15 residues long. CDR3 region: CASSIDGLTGQPQHF. In nucleotides, the CDR3 is TGTGCCAGCAGCATCGACGGACTAACGGGTCAGCCCCAGCATTTT. Full variable domain (outside the CDR3, taken from reference TRBV7-2 and TRBJ1-5): GAGVSQSPSNKVTEKGKDVELRCDPISGHTALYWYRQSLGQGLEFLIYFQGNSAPDKSGLPSDRFSAERTGGSVSTLTIQRTQQEDSAVYLCASSIDGLTGQPQHFGDGTRLSIL.

The chain couples TRBV28 to TRBJ1-6; 8 bases are a match to TRBD1. Germline V CDR1 and CDR2: MDHEN, SYDVKM. The junction had 7 bases not matched to a gene; V was cut back by 2 bases and J by 10 bases. CDR3 length equals 15 residues. CDR3 DNA sequence: TGTGCCAGCAGTTTAGCCGGGACAGGAAGCTCACCCCTCCACTTT. Residues: CASSLAGTGSSPLHF.

This clonotype was counted a single time. CDR3 in DNA: TGCGCCAGCAGCCTGTCTCAAGCGGCCTACGAGCAGTACTTC. This sequence encodes CASSLSQAAYEQYF. This rearrangement joins TRBV5-1 to TRBJ2-7; maybe TRBD2 (5 bases). The germline V gene has CDR1 SGHRS and CDR2 YFSETQ. This CDR3 region has 14 residues. The V gene lost 4 bases and the J gene lost 2 bases, with 13 bases spanning the gap. The full variable domain, in which reference TRBV5-1 and TRBJ2-7 provide the parts outside the CDR3, is KAGVTQTPRYLIKTRGQQVTLSCSPISGHRSVSWYQQTPGQGLQFLFEYFSETQRNKGNFPGRFSGRQFSNSRSEMNVSTLELGDSALYLCASSLSQAAYEQYFGPGTRLTVT.

This clonotype was found a few times. The rearrangement joins TRBV5-1 to TRBJ2-7; no clear D gene. Per germline, CDR1 SGHRS and CDR2 YFSETQ. V was pared by 1 base and J by 6 bases, with 8 bases between. CDR3 length: 12 residues. The CDR3 nucleotides read TGCGCCAGCAGCTTGTTGTGGCCCGAGCAGTACTTC. Residues: CASSLLWPEQYF.

This clonotype was seen more than once but under ten times. The genes are TRBV6-7 and TRBJ2-1, with unresolved D. TRBV6-7 is labeled an ORF, and its function is uncertain. Between the trimmed V and J ends, which lost 6 bases and 1 base, there was a span of 19 bases. This CDR3 contains 17 residues. The CDR3 loop reads CASRMSYVRASYNEQFF. The CDR3 region has the DNA TGTGCCAGCAGGATGAGTTACGTAAGGGCGTCCTACAATGAGCAGTTCTTC.

The genes are TRBV4-1 and TRBJ2-7; no reliable D call. Germline V gene lookup returns CDR1 MGHRA and CDR2 YSYEKL. The CDR3 is 13 residues long. V lost 4 bases, J lost 3 bases, and 10 bases lay in between. DNA for the CDR3: TGCGCCAGCAGCCCCGCCCGAGGCTACGAGCAGTACTTC. Translation: CASSPARGYEQYF.

The chain combines TRBV10-2 with TRBJ2-7; D is unresolved. Between the trimmed V and J ends, which lost 6 bases and 4 bases, there was a span of 16 bases. This CDR3 has 14 amino acids. Germline V gives CDR1 WSHSY, CDR2 SAAADI. In DNA, the CDR3 is TGCGCCAGCAGATCAGGATCAAGCCAGTACGAGCAGTACTTC. Translated: CASRSGSSQYEQYF.

The rearrangement joins TRBV14 to TRBJ1-2; D not resolved. The CDR3 loop spans 15 amino acids. Germline assignment: CDR1 SGHDN and CDR2 FVKESK. Trimming pared 4 bases from V and 4 bases from J, leaving 16 bases between. This CDR3 is CASSPFGAGFYGYTF. The CDR3, as DNA: TGTGCCAGCAGCCCCTTTGGCGCTGGGTTCTATGGCTACACCTTC.

J is TRBJ2-3 and V is TRBV9, with a tentative D call TRBD1 (5 bases). Trimming cost V 2 bases and J 1 base, with 14 bases left between them. Germline CDR1 and CDR2: SGDLS and YYNGEE. This CDR3 region has 16 residues. The CDR3 nucleotides read TGTGCCAGCAGCGTTCGAACAGGATCGGGCACAGATACGCAGTATTTT. Translation gives CASSVRTGSGTDTQYF.

This clonotype has only a few counts. The CDR3 here is CASSPGGRRTEAFF. The DNA of the CDR3 is TGTGCCAGCAGCCCAGGGGGAAGGAGGACTGAAGCTTTCTTT. The rearrangement uses TRBV12-3 or TRBV12-4 and TRBJ1-1; TRBD1 agrees at 7 bases. The CDR3 sequence is 14 residues long. J was trimmed by 5 bases and V by 6 bases; bases with no gene match: 9.

This clonotype was seen a few times. The rearrangement joins TRBV12-3 or TRBV12-4 to TRBJ1-1, with D maybe TRBD1 (5 bases). The CDR3 runs 12 residues. Trimming left V 3 bases short and J 7 bases short, with 9 bases between. The CDR3 is CASSFGTGEAFF. CDR3 sequence (DNA): TGTGCCAGCAGTTTTGGAACAGGTGAAGCTTTCTTT.

This chain uses TRBV6-2 or TRBV6-3 with TRBJ2-6; 12 positions agree with TRBD2. The CDR3 covers 18 residues. Germline loops: CDR1 MNHEY, CDR2 SVGEGT. Trimming took 5 bases from V and 0 from J; bases not matched to a gene: 5. CDR3 coding DNA: TGTGCCAGCAGTCAGGCTAGCGGGGGGGCCTCTGGGGCCAACGTCCTGACTTTC. This translates into CASSQASGGASGANVLTF.

This clonotype has just a few counts. The genes are TRBV7-3 and TRBJ1-1; TRBD1 might be the D (5 bases). The V end lost 5 bases, the J end lost 8 bases, and 15 bases lay between the germline ends. The V gene's germline CDR1 is SGHTA and CDR2 FQGTGA. The CDR3 sequence is 13 residues long. CDR3 DNA: TGTGCCAGCAGCAACATGGGACTGCAGGAAGCTTTCTTT. Amino acid sequence: CASSNMGLQEAFF.

The table lists this clonotype with a few counts. The chain links TRBV20-1 to TRBJ1-5, with D tentatively TRBD1 (5 bases). The V end was cut by 8 bases, the J end by 1 base, with 24 bases between. This CDR3 is 17 amino acids long. Germline CDR1 is DFQATT and CDR2 is SNEGSKA (reference sequence). The CDR3 here is CSTTPMAGAMSNQPQHF. CDR3 bases: TGCAGTACCACCCCTATGGCCGGGGCTATGAGCAATCAGCCCCAGCATTTT.

V gene TRBV6-5 combines with J gene TRBJ1-3, with unresolved D. V was cut by 6 bases and J by 0 bases, with 12 bases left in between. CDR1 is MNHEY, CDR2 SVGAGI, per germline. CDR3 size: 15 residues. CDR3 loop: CASRPDGDSGNTIYF. CDR3 coding DNA: TGTGCCAGCAGACCTGACGGAGACTCTGGAAACACCATATATTTT.

The genes are TRBV4-1 and TRBJ2-2, with 8 bases that match TRBD2. The V gene end was trimmed by 2 bases and the J gene end by 1 base; junction bases not matched to a gene: 6. This CDR3 is built from 17 residues. The germline V gene encodes CDR1 MGHRA and CDR2 YSYEKL. The DNA of the CDR3 is TGCGCCAGCAGCCAAAGAGTAGCGGGGATGAACACCGGGGAGCTGTTTTTT. It encodes CASSQRVAGMNTGELFF.

The chain carries TRBV5-1 and TRBJ2-2, with D tentatively TRBD1 (5 bases). Germline CDR1 is SGHRS and CDR2 is YFSETQ. The CDR3 runs 14 residues. V gave up 4 bases and J gave up 6 bases, with 13 bases separating them. The CDR3 protein is CASSDPRGAGELFF. CDR3 bases: TGCGCCAGCAGCGATCCTAGGGGTGCCGGGGAGCTGTTTTTT. The entire variable domain, with the rest obtained from reference TRBV5-1 and TRBJ2-2, is as follows: KAGVTQTPRYLIKTRGQQVTLSCSPISGHRSVSWYQQTPGQGLQFLFEYFSETQRNKGNFPGRFSGRQFSNSRSEMNVSTLELGDSALYLCASSDPRGAGELFFGEGSRLTVL.

This clonotype was detected only a few times. This rearrangement joins TRBV30 to TRBJ1-2; 7 nucleotides agree with TRBD1. Germline V gene sequence: CDR1 GTSNPN, CDR2 SVGIG (reference sequence). The CDR3 consists of 13 residues. The V and J ends lost 3 bases and 8 bases, in that order; junction bases with no gene match: 9. The CDR3 region has the DNA TGTGCCTGGAGCGCTACAGGGGCTGACGGCTACACCTTC. As protein: CAWSATGADGYTF.

This clonotype was seen a few times. The V gene is TRBV29-1, the J gene TRBJ2-5; D is uncertain. Trimming cost V 6 bases and J 4 bases, with 3 bases left between them. Germline V gene data show CDR1 as SQVTM and CDR2 as ANQGSEA. The CDR3 extends over 9 amino acids. The CDR3 loop reads CSVPETQYF. The CDR3, as DNA: TGCAGCGTCCCAGAGACCCAGTACTTC.

The V call is TRBV29-1, the J call TRBJ1-2; D is unclear. The CDR3 is 13 residues long. CDR1 is SQVTM and CDR2 is ANQGSEA in the germline V gene. Trimming pared 7 bases from V and 8 bases from J, leaving 20 bases between. The CDR3 DNA reads TGCAGCGCCTCAGGAGTCCCTACTCTGGGCTACACCTTC. Protein: CSASGVPTLGYTF.

The chain uses TRBV6-5 and TRBJ2-6; a weak D match, TRBD2 (6 bases). Per the germline V gene, CDR1 is MNHEY and CDR2 is SVGAGI. This CDR3 is 16 amino acids long. Trimming took off 6 bases at V and 3 bases at J, with 15 bases between the two ends. The CDR3 DNA is TGTGCCAGCAGAACCCCCCAGGGACTTGGGGCCAACGTCCTGACTTTC. It encodes CASRTPQGLGANVLTF.

V usage is TRBV5-1 and J usage is TRBJ1-1; 7 bases are a match to TRBD1. The CDR3 is made up of 15 amino acids. The J segment lost 5 bases and the V segment lost 6 bases, leaving 13 bases of the junction unmatched. The germline V gene has CDR1 SGHRS and CDR2 YFSETQ. The CDR3 region is CASTIGTQGGTEAFF. The DNA of the CDR3 is TGCGCCAGCACAATCGGAACCCAGGGGGGGACTGAAGCTTTCTTT.

This clonotype has just one count. The chain uses TRBV7-2 and TRBJ2-5, with TRBD1 matching over 9 bases. The V gene end was trimmed by 3 bases and the J gene end by 4 bases; junction bases not matched to a gene: 9. The CDR3 extends over 16 amino acids. Germline CDR1 and CDR2: SGHTA and FQGNSA. The CDR3 sequence is CASSFLTGGVGETQYF. The CDR3 DNA sequence: TGTGCCAGCAGCTTCCTGACAGGGGGGGTGGGAGAGACCCAGTACTTC.

The chain couples TRBV20-1 to TRBJ2-3; 8 bases match TRBD2. The CDR3 runs 14 residues. The V and J ends lost 0 bases and 4 bases, in that order; junction bases with no gene match: 3. CDR1 is DFQATT, CDR2 SNEGSKA, per germline (reference sequence). This CDR3 reads CSARDPGGPDTQYF. CDR3 nucleotides: TGCAGTGCTAGAGATCCGGGGGGGCCAGATACGCAGTATTTT.

The V and J genes are TRBV20-1 and TRBJ2-1, with D tentatively TRBD1 (5 bases). Germline V CDR1 and CDR2: DFQATT, SNEGSKA (reference sequence). CDR3 length: 15 amino acids. Trimming removed 0 bases at V and 5 bases at J, with 14 bases between. The CDR3: CSAREWPGINNEQFF. CDR3 DNA sequence: TGCAGTGCTAGAGAATGGCCAGGGATCAACAATGAGCAGTTCTTC.